The 29 T cell receptor beta chains presented below share a single source sample, sequenced in a study of cytomegalovirus exposure and HLA in healthy donors. In the PCR, 60 Vbeta and 13 Jbeta primers were used. The protocol was immunoSEQ multiplex PCR, while the TCRdb copy is restricted to in-frame clones and leaves out a portion. The sample lists 90,000 to 100,000 clones; around 68% were seen once. The specimen sequenced was PBMCs. These receptors were taken from a female donor in good health and CMV-seronegative.

The genes are TRBV4-3 and TRBJ1-6, with 8 bases matching TRBD1. Trimming removed 3 bases from V and 9 bases from J; junction bases left unmatched: 10. The germline V gene has CDR1 LGHNA and CDR2 YSLEER. This CDR3 spans 16 amino acids. The CDR3 sequence is CASSQSPGQATSPLHF. The CDR3, as DNA: TGCGCCAGCAGCCAGTCGCCGGGACAGGCGACTTCACCCCTCCACTTT.

There are a few counts of this clone. This rearrangement joins TRBV4-1 to TRBJ2-7; possible D gene TRBD2, 5 bases. Germline loops: CDR1 MGHRA, CDR2 YSYEKL. V was shortened by 1 base and J by 6 bases, with 13 bases between the two germline ends. The CDR3 spans 14 residues. CDR3 amino acids: CASSQGLATGEQYF. The CDR3, as DNA: TGCGCCAGCAGCCAAGGTCTAGCAACGGGCGAGCAGTACTTC.

This sequence joins TRBV5-1 and TRBJ2-1; 11 positions match TRBD2. Germline-derived CDR1 and CDR2 are SGHRS and YFSETQ. V lost 2 bases and J lost 8; bases outside the gene matches: 6. The CDR3 length is 15 residues. The CDR3 region is CASSLRLAGIDEQFF. The CDR3 DNA reads TGCGCCAGCAGCTTACGACTAGCGGGAATCGATGAGCAGTTCTTC. Combining the CDR3 with reference TRBV5-1 and TRBJ2-1 gives the whole variable domain KAGVTQTPRYLIKTRGQQVTLSCSPISGHRSVSWYQQTPGQGLQFLFEYFSETQRNKGNFPGRFSGRQFSNSRSEMNVSTLELGDSALYLCASSLRLAGIDEQFFGPGTRLTVL.

The chain links TRBV4-1 to TRBJ2-2; 9 bases line up with TRBD1. J gave up 6 bases and V 3 bases, and 5 bases lay outside the gene matches. The CDR3 has 15 amino acids. CDR1 is MGHRA and CDR2 is YSYEKL in the germline V gene. The CDR3 is CASSHDRDRAGELFF. For the CDR3, the DNA is TGCGCCAGCAGCCATGACCGGGACAGGGCCGGGGAGCTGTTTTTT.

This clone has only a few counts. This sequence joins TRBV4-3 and TRBJ2-1; no clear D. CDR1 is LGHNA, CDR2 YSLEER, per germline. V gave up 2 bases and J gave up 10 bases, with 9 bases separating them. The CDR3 has 12 residues. The CDR3 DNA sequence: TGCGCCAGCAGCCAACGTGGTCGGGAGCAGTTCTTC. It encodes CASSQRGREQFF.

J is TRBJ2-5 and V is TRBV28; 10 nucleotides align to TRBD1. Germline CDR1 MDHEN, CDR2 SYDVKM. V was pared by 6 bases and J by 6 bases, with 7 bases of the junction left unmatched. This CDR3 spans 14 amino acids. CDR3 sequence (DNA): TGTGCCAGCAGCCAGACAGGGGGCGCGAAGACCCAGTACTTC. Protein sequence: CASSQTGGAKTQYF.

This chain joins TRBV5-7 and TRBJ1-2; TRBD1 is a possible D gene (6 bases). TRBV5-7 is marked as an open reading frame, function uncertain. This CDR3 region has 16 residues. V was shortened by 0 bases and J by 0 bases, with 12 bases between the two germline ends. CDR3 loop: CASSLAGDGANYGYTF. The CDR3 DNA reads as TGTGCCAGCAGCTTGGCAGGGGACGGCGCTAACTATGGCTACACCTTC.

This chain uses TRBV2 with TRBJ2-7, with D maybe TRBD1 (6 bases). V was pared by 5 bases and J by 6 bases, with 11 bases between. The CDR3 sequence is 12 residues long. Germline-derived CDR1 and CDR2 are SNHLY and FYNNEI. The CDR3 DNA follows: TGTGCCAGCAGTCCAGGGGCCGTCGAGCAGTACTTC. Its translation is CASSPGAVEQYF.

The rearrangement joins TRBV19 to TRBJ1-2, with D tentatively TRBD1 (5 bases). The germline CDR1 and CDR2 sequences are LNHDA and SQIVND (reference sequence). V was shortened by 5 bases and J by 0 bases, with 10 bases between the two germline ends. This CDR3 contains 14 residues. CDR3 amino acids: CASSDTDTNYGYTF. CDR3 sequence (DNA): TGTGCCAGTAGTGACACGGACACTAACTATGGCTACACCTTC.

The chain has TRBV16 and TRBJ1-2, with 9 bases identical to TRBD1. V shed 4 bases and J 7 bases; nucleotides not matched to a gene: 13. Per germline, CDR1 KGHSY and CDR2 FQNENV. The CDR3 loop spans 16 amino acids. CDR3 nucleotide sequence: TGTGCCAGCAGCCTTGGACTTACACAGGGGGCGAGTGGCTACACCTTC. Its protein product is CASSLGLTQGASGYTF.

The chain employs TRBV9 and TRBJ2-3; 11 bases map to TRBD2. The V gene's germline CDR1 is SGDLS and CDR2 YYNGEE. This CDR3 has 16 residues. Unmatched junction bases numbered 4, after V lost 3 bases and J lost 1 base. The CDR3 nucleotides are TGTGCCAGCAGCGGCGGGACTAGCGGTCGCACAGATACGCAGTATTTT. Translation gives CASSGGTSGRTDTQYF.

J is TRBJ1-5 and V is TRBV28; 7 positions match TRBD1. V lost 5 bases, J lost 6 bases, and 10 bases stayed unmatched. Germline V CDR1 and CDR2: MDHEN, SYDVKM. This CDR3 is 15 amino acids long. CDR3 coding DNA: TGTGCCAGCAGTCCCGCCAGGGGGTACGGTCAGCCCCAGCATTTT. It is translated as CASSPARGYGQPQHF.

The V call is TRBV10-3, the J call TRBJ1-3; 8 positions agree with TRBD1. The CDR3 is 17 amino acids. V gave up 7 bases and J gave up 0 bases; unmatched junction bases: 11. Germline V gene sequence: CDR1 ENHRY, CDR2 SYGVKD. The CDR3 DNA follows: TGTGCCATCACCCCAACGACAGGGGCCCACTCTGGAAACACCATATATTTT. This translates into CAITPTTGAHSGNTIYF.

This clone appeared once. The chain recombines TRBV30 with TRBJ2-1; D not certain. V lost 4 bases to trimming and J lost 5 bases, with 9 bases between them. The CDR3 sequence is 12 residues long. Germline lookup yields CDR1 GTSNPN and CDR2 SVGIG (reference sequence). The CDR3 sequence is CAWTEFHNEQFF. In nucleotides, the CDR3 is TGTGCCTGGACCGAGTTTCACAATGAGCAGTTCTTC. Based on the CDR3 plus reference TRBV30 and TRBJ2-1, the full variable domain is SQTIHQWPATLVQPVGSPLSLECTVEGTSNPNLYWYRQAAGRGLQLLFYSVGIGQISSEVPQNLSASRPQDRQFILSSKKLLLSDSGFYLCAWTEFHNEQFFGPGTRLTVL.

This rearrangement joins TRBV29-1 to TRBJ2-7, with 8 bases lining up with TRBD1. CDR3 length: 12 amino acids. Trimming cost V 7 bases and J 3 bases; bases outside gene matches: 5. Germline V gene sequence: CDR1 SQVTM, CDR2 ANQGSEA. The CDR3: CSGRDRSYEQYF. For the CDR3, the DNA is TGCAGCGGCCGGGACAGGAGCTACGAGCAGTACTTC.

The rearrangement uses TRBV4-1 and TRBJ2-7; TRBD2 is a possible D gene (6 bases). The length of the CDR3 is 15 residues. Germline V gene data show CDR1 as MGHRA and CDR2 as YSYEKL. Trimming took 0 bases from V and 4 from J, leaving 13 bases between them. The CDR3 coding sequence is TGCGCCAGCAGCCAAGATCAAGGACTATATTACGAGCAGTACTTC. Its translation is CASSQDQGLYYEQYF.

The chain joins TRBV6-6 to TRBJ2-5; 8 nucleotides align to TRBD2. The ends lost 4 bases at V and 0 bases at J; junction bases unmatched: 7. This CDR3 has 16 residues. Germline CDR1 and CDR2: MNHNY and SVGAGI (reference sequence). The CDR3 coding sequence is TGTGCCAGCAGTTCCCCTATAGCGGGGCACCAAGAGACCCAGTACTTC. Translating it yields CASSSPIAGHQETQYF.

This chain joins TRBV20-1 and TRBJ2-1; D possibly corresponds to TRBD2 (5 bases). The germline V gene encodes CDR1 DFQATT and CDR2 SNEGSKA (reference sequence). The CDR3 totals 10 residues. V lost 5 bases and J 10 bases, leaving 9 bases between the germline ends. CDR3 in DNA: TGCAGTGCTTCTGGGGAGGAGCAGTTCTTC. Translating gives CSASGEEQFF.

The rearrangement links TRBV7-9 to TRBJ2-1; tentative D call: TRBD2 (5 bases). Germline CDR1 and CDR2: SEHNR and FQNEAQ (reference sequence). The CDR3 length is 15 residues. V lost 5 bases and J 0 bases, leaving 11 bases between the germline ends. The CDR3 spells CASSLQRSSYNEQFF. Here the CDR3 DNA reads TGTGCCAGCAGCCTGCAGCGGAGCTCCTACAATGAGCAGTTCTTC.

The V gene is TRBV6-1, the J gene TRBJ2-5; D possibly corresponds to TRBD2 (6 bases). The CDR3 covers 14 residues. Per germline, CDR1 MNHNS and CDR2 SASEGT. The germline V and J ends were trimmed by 1 base and 3 bases, with 9 bases remaining between them. The CDR3 bases are TGTGCCAGCAGTGAAGTGCTAGCGAAAGAGACCCAGTACTTC. It translates to CASSEVLAKETQYF.

This clone has only a few counts. Here the CDR3 reads CASRDSPQNTEAFF. The CDR3 DNA sequence: TGTGCCAGCCGGGACAGCCCACAGAACACTGAAGCTTTCTTT. This chain connects TRBV2 to TRBJ1-1; 7 bases match TRBD1. Germline CDR1 reads SNHLY; CDR2 reads FYNNEI. The CDR3 runs to 14 residues. With 8 bases clipped from V and 1 base from J, the junction kept 7 bases outside the gene matches.

This clone has more than one count but fewer than ten. V usage is TRBV28 and J usage is TRBJ2-7; D possibly corresponds to TRBD1 (5 bases). This CDR3 comprises 14 residues. V was cut by 7 bases and J by 0 bases, with 13 bases left in between. The germline CDR1 and CDR2 sequences are MDHEN and SYDVKM. CDR3 DNA sequence: TGTGCCAGCAACCCCCCAGGGATCTCCTACGAGCAGTACTTC. Translating gives CASNPPGISYEQYF. Supplemented by reference TRBV28 and TRBJ2-7, the full variable domain reads DVKVTQSSRYLVKRTGEKVFLECVQDMDHENMFWYRQDPGLGLRLIYFSYDVKMKEKGDIPEGYSVSREKKERFSLILESASTNQTSMYLCASNPPGISYEQYFGPGTRLTVT.

The gene calls are TRBV6-6 and TRBJ1-5; D is possibly TRBD1 (5 bases). The V and J ends lost 4 bases and 7 bases respectively, with 14 bases between them. CDR3 length: 14 amino acids. Germline CDR1 is MNHNY and CDR2 is SVGAGI (reference sequence). CDR3 bases: TGTGCCAGCAGTTCGACAGCCGCTGGGCAGCCCCAGCATTTT. Amino acid sequence: CASSSTAAGQPQHF.

The chain is built from TRBV4-3 and TRBJ1-3, with TRBD1 as a possible D gene (5 bases). The CDR3 has 14 amino acids. V lost 4 bases to trimming and J lost 0 bases, with 7 bases between them. Germline V CDR1 and CDR2: LGHNA, YSLEER. The CDR3 DNA is TGCGCCAGCAGCCGACAGAGCTCTGGAAACACCATATATTTT. Translating it yields CASSRQSSGNTIYF.

This clone turned up a few times. In DNA, the CDR3 is TGTGCCTGGGGATCCGGGACAGGGGGCTATGGCTACACCTTC. It specifies CAWGSGTGGYGYTF. This chain links TRBV30 with TRBJ1-2, with TRBD1 matching over 11 bases. The CDR3 consists of 14 residues. The germline V gene encodes CDR1 GTSNPN and CDR2 SVGIG (reference sequence). The ends lost 5 bases at V and 4 bases at J; junction bases unmatched: 6. The full variable domain, with the rest looked up from reference TRBV30 and TRBJ1-2, is SQTIHQWPATLVQPVGSPLSLECTVEGTSNPNLYWYRQAAGRGLQLLFYSVGIGQISSEVPQNLSASRPQDRQFILSSKKLLLSDSGFYLCAWGSGTGGYGYTFGSGTRLTVV.

The chain joins TRBV7-3 to TRBJ2-1; 8 nucleotides align to TRBD1. The CDR3 runs 14 residues. CDR1 is SGHTA, CDR2 FQGTGA, per germline. Trimming at V came to 5 bases and at J to 6 bases, leaving 6 bases not matched to a gene. The CDR3: CASSLGQGGNEQFF. In DNA form, the CDR3 reads TGTGCCAGCAGCCTTGGACAGGGCGGCAATGAGCAGTTCTTC.

The genes are TRBV7-6 and TRBJ2-7; possible D gene TRBD1, 6 bases. This CDR3 is 15 amino acids long. Trimming removed 0 bases at V and 1 base at J, with 10 bases between. CDR1 SGHVS and CDR2 FNYEAQ come from the germline V gene. CDR3 sequence: CASSLAQGLSYEQYF. Written as DNA, the CDR3 is TGTGCCAGCAGCTTAGCCCAGGGGTTGTCCTACGAGCAGTACTTC.

The rearrangement links TRBV28 to TRBJ1-2; the match to TRBD1 covers 7 bases. The CDR3 spans 14 residues. V trimming: 5 bases; J trimming: 0 bases; junction bases outside the gene matches: 3. The V gene's germline CDR1 is MDHEN and CDR2 SYDVKM. The CDR3 coding sequence is TGTGCCAGCAGTCGGGACAGAACTAACTATGGCTACACCTTC. This codes for CASSRDRTNYGYTF.

The J gene is TRBJ1-2, the V gene TRBV6-5, with TRBD1 matching over 8 bases. V lost 5 bases, J lost 4 bases, and 9 bases stayed unmatched. This CDR3 contains 15 residues. CDR1 and CDR2 (germline): MNHEY, SVGAGI. The CDR3 sequence: CASSQPGTGIYGYTF. The CDR3 DNA sequence: TGTGCCAGCAGTCAACCCGGGACAGGCATCTATGGCTACACCTTC.